Each of the 24 T cell receptor beta chains below was sequenced from the same sample in a study of shared clonotypes between healthy human individuals. Produced via immunoSEQ multiplex PCR; TCRdb's table is partial and in-frame only. The sample includes approximately 340,000 clones, about 74% of them seen just once. Material for sequencing was memory CD4+ T cells sorted from blood. The subset denotes: CD45RA-negative fraction. These receptors all come from a young man in good health.

This clone showed up just once. The V and J genes are TRBV19 and TRBJ1-1; possible D gene TRBD1, 5 bases. The CDR3 spans 14 residues. Per germline, CDR1 LNHDA and CDR2 SQIVND (reference sequence). The germline V and J ends were trimmed by 5 bases and 5 bases, with 15 bases remaining between them. The CDR3 is CASSQLGVGTEAFF. The CDR3 region has the DNA TGTGCCAGTAGTCAGTTAGGGGTGGGGACTGAAGCTTTCTTT. Drawing the rest from reference TRBV19 and TRBJ1-1, the complete variable domain is DGGITQSPKYLFRKEGQNVTLSCEQNLNHDAMYWYRQDPGQGLRLIYYSQIVNDFQKGDIAEGYSVSREKKESFPLTVTSAQKNPTAFYLCASSQLGVGTEAFFGQGTRLTVV.

This clone came up a few times. The sample carries other DNA sequences with the same CDR3. The chain links TRBV7-3 to TRBJ2-5; the match to TRBD2 covers 8 bases. CDR1 is SGHTA and CDR2 is FQGTGA in the germline V gene. V lost 2 bases and J lost 5; bases outside the gene matches: 1. The CDR3 runs to 13 residues. CDR3 nucleotide sequence: TGTGCCAGCAGCTTACGGGAGGGGGAGACCCAGTACTTC. Translated, it gives CASSLREGETQYF.

The genes are TRBV7-9 and TRBJ2-3, with D maybe TRBD1 (5 bases). Germline CDR1 SEHNR, CDR2 FQNEAQ (reference sequence). Trimming removed 3 bases from V and 5 bases from J, with 12 bases in between. There are 14 residues in the CDR3. This chain's CDR3 is CASSLRRGLDTQYF. The CDR3 DNA is TGTGCCAGCAGCTTGCGTAGGGGATTAGATACGCAGTATTTT.

The V call is TRBV30, the J call TRBJ2-1; 8 positions agree with TRBD1. CDR1 GTSNPN and CDR2 SVGIG come from the germline V gene (reference sequence). Trimming cost V 3 bases and J 6 bases; bases outside gene matches: 4. The CDR3 runs to 13 residues. The CDR3 here is CAWRATGGNEQFF. CDR3 DNA: TGTGCCTGGAGAGCAACAGGGGGCAATGAGCAGTTCTTC.

Written as DNA, the CDR3 is TGCGCCAGCAGCCTAACAGACTTGAACACCGGGGAGCTGTTTTTT. This codes for CASSLTDLNTGELFF. The J gene is TRBJ2-2, the V gene TRBV4-1; no clear D gene. V lost 4 bases, J lost 1 base, and 10 bases lay in between. This CDR3 is 15 amino acids long. Germline V gene sequence: CDR1 MGHRA, CDR2 YSYEKL.

In nucleotides, the CDR3 is TGCGCCAGCAGGGTGGTGGGGAGAACTGAAGCTTTCTTT. Translating it yields CASRVVGRTEAFF. The J gene is TRBJ1-1, the V gene TRBV5-1; D gene unclear. The germline V and J ends were trimmed by 5 bases and 5 bases, with 13 bases remaining between them. Germline V gives CDR1 SGHRS, CDR2 YFSETQ. The CDR3 covers 13 residues.

V usage is TRBV2 and J usage is TRBJ2-5, with D possibly matching TRBD2 (5 bases). V was clipped by 6 bases and J by 2 bases, with 7 bases between them. There are 12 residues in the CDR3. Germline loops: CDR1 SNHLY, CDR2 FYNNEI. Written as DNA, the CDR3 is TGTGCCAGCAGCGACTATCAAGAGACCCAGTACTTC. Translating gives CASSDYQETQYF.

The sample holds one count of this clone. The CDR3 spells CASSYSNRANSPLHF. The CDR3 nucleotides read TGTGCCAGCAGTTACTCGAACAGGGCAAATTCACCCCTCCACTTT. The V call is TRBV6-5, the J call TRBJ1-6, with D possibly TRBD1 on 6 matching bases. CDR1 MNHEY and CDR2 SVGAGI come from the germline V gene. V lost 0 bases, J lost 7 bases, and 10 bases lay in between. The CDR3 extends over 15 amino acids.

The gene calls are TRBV5-1 and TRBJ1-1; weak D call: TRBD1 (6 bases). Germline CDR1 SGHRS, CDR2 YFSETQ. There are 13 residues in the CDR3. V lost 4 bases, J lost 1 base, and 8 bases lay in between. The CDR3 reads CASSRDKNTEAFF. As DNA, the CDR3 is TGCGCCAGCAGCAGGGACAAGAACACTGAAGCTTTCTTT.

The gene calls are TRBV7-2 and TRBJ1-5; 9 bases are a match to TRBD1. The CDR3 is 13 amino acids. Trimming took 4 bases from V and 7 from J; bases not matched to a gene: 2. Per the germline V gene, CDR1 is SGHTA and CDR2 is FQGNSA. This CDR3 is CASSWTGVQPQHF. The CDR3 DNA reads as TGTGCCAGCAGCTGGACAGGGGTCCAGCCCCAGCATTTT.

This clone was observed once. The rearrangement uses TRBV28 and TRBJ2-7, with D possibly called TRBD1 or TRBD2 (5 bases each). Germline CDR1 and CDR2: MDHEN and SYDVKM. CDR3 size: 16 residues. Trimming cost V 3 bases and J 3 bases, with 18 bases left between them. The CDR3, as DNA: TGTGCCAGCAGTTTTCCCCGACAGAGGGTAAACTACGAGCAGTACTTC. Its protein is CASSFPRQRVNYEQYF.

The rearrangement links TRBV25-1 to TRBJ2-1, with TRBD2 matching 10 bases. The CDR3 totals 16 residues. Germline trimming cut 2 bases from V and 5 bases from J; bases unmatched to any gene: 6. Germline loops: CDR1 MGHDK, CDR2 SYGVNS. This CDR3 reads CASSEQAGGPNNEQFF. CDR3 coding DNA: TGTGCCAGCAGTGAACAAGCGGGAGGGCCTAACAATGAGCAGTTCTTC. The variable domain in full, with the rest retrieved from reference TRBV25-1 and TRBJ2-1, is EADIYQTPRYLVIGTGKKITLECSQTMGHDKMYWYQQDPGMELHLIHYSYGVNSTEKGDLSSESTVSRIRTEHFPLTLESARPSHTSQYLCASSEQAGGPNNEQFFGPGTRLTVL.

The chain couples TRBV6-5 to TRBJ2-1, with TRBD2 matching 8 bases. Germline lookup yields CDR1 MNHEY and CDR2 SVGAGI. The CDR3 has 12 amino acids. The junction had 7 bases not matched to a gene; V was cut back by 9 bases and J by 9 bases. The CDR3: CASGLAAAEQFF. CDR3 DNA: TGTGCCAGTGGACTAGCCGCTGCTGAGCAGTTCTTC.

The table lists this clone with a count of one. CDR3 nucleotide sequence: TGCGCCAGCAGCTTGAATCTAGCGGGGAACACCGGGGAGCTGTTTTTT. Translation: CASSLNLAGNTGELFF. The gene calls are TRBV5-1 and TRBJ2-2, with 8 bases matching TRBD2. The CDR3 contains 16 residues. The ends lost 1 base at V and 1 base at J; junction bases unmatched: 3. The germline V gene has CDR1 SGHRS and CDR2 YFSETQ. Together with reference TRBV5-1 and TRBJ2-2, the CDR3 gives the full variable domain: KAGVTQTPRYLIKTRGQQVTLSCSPISGHRSVSWYQQTPGQGLQFLFEYFSETQRNKGNFPGRFSGRQFSNSRSEMNVSTLELGDSALYLCASSLNLAGNTGELFFGEGSRLTVL.

The chain uses TRBV2 and TRBJ1-2, with 9 bases lining up with TRBD1. J gave up 5 bases and V 7 bases, and 5 bases lay outside the gene matches. Germline V gives CDR1 SNHLY, CDR2 FYNNEI. This CDR3 has 13 residues. The CDR3 loop is CASNGDRVYGYTF. CDR3 coding DNA: TGTGCCAGCAACGGGGACAGGGTTTATGGCTACACCTTC.

The gene calls are TRBV7-1 and TRBJ2-7, with D hard to call. TRBV7-1 carries the ORF label, with uncertain function. The V end was cut by 5 bases, the J end by 2 bases, with 7 bases between. The CDR3 length is 12 residues. The CDR3 spells CASSPNTYEQYF. CDR3 DNA sequence: TGTGCCAGCAGCCCCAACACCTACGAGCAGTACTTC.

The chain has TRBV14 and TRBJ2-7; 8 bases align to TRBD2. The CDR3 runs to 14 residues. In germline, CDR1 is SGHDN, CDR2 FVKESK. V lost 2 bases to trimming and J lost 3 bases; unmatched junction nucleotides: 3. This CDR3 reads CASSQTSGYYEQYF. The CDR3 DNA is TGTGCCAGCAGCCAAACTAGCGGATACTACGAGCAGTACTTC.

V is TRBV28 and J is TRBJ2-2, with D unclear. V was shortened by 7 bases and J by 4 bases, with 10 bases between the two germline ends. Germline V gene lookup returns CDR1 MDHEN and CDR2 SYDVKM. The CDR3 has 13 residues. The CDR3 spells CASTSFPTGELFF. The CDR3 nucleotides are TGTGCCAGCACCTCTTTCCCCACCGGGGAGCTGTTTTTT.

This clone is a singleton in its sample. The chain recombines TRBV5-6 with TRBJ2-7; TRBD2 aligns across 10 bases. Germline-derived CDR1 and CDR2 are SGHDT and YYEEEE. The CDR3 sequence is 18 residues long. With 4 bases clipped from V and 6 bases from J, the junction kept 19 bases outside the gene matches. In DNA form, the CDR3 reads TGTGCCAGCAGCCGATATTTTCTTCGAGCTAGCGGGAGTTCCGAGCAGTACTTC. Translation: CASSRYFLRASGSSEQYF.

The chain uses TRBV19 and TRBJ2-4, with D maybe TRBD1 (5 bases). The CDR3 is made up of 14 amino acids. Germline loops: CDR1 LNHDA, CDR2 SQIVND (reference sequence). V lost 7 bases and J 2 bases, leaving 12 bases between the germline ends. CDR3 amino acids: CASNKDMTKNIQYF. As DNA, the CDR3 is TGTGCCAGTAATAAGGACATGACCAAAAACATTCAGTACTTC.

The rearrangement joins TRBV6-1 to TRBJ2-1; 7 nucleotides align to TRBD1. CDR1 is MNHNS and CDR2 is SASEGT in the germline V gene. Germline trimming cut 7 bases from V and 5 bases from J; bases unmatched to any gene: 8. CDR3 length: 14 amino acids. The DNA of the CDR3 is TGTGCCAGCACCTGGACAGGTCGGGACAATGAGCAGTTCTTC. It yields the protein CASTWTGRDNEQFF.

This chain links TRBV7-2 with TRBJ1-1, with TRBD1 matching over 7 bases. The CDR3 spans 14 residues. Germline CDR1 SGHTA, CDR2 FQGNSA. V shed 6 bases and J 1 base; nucleotides not matched to a gene: 5. For the CDR3, the DNA is TGTGCCAGCAGGCACGACAGGGCGAACACTGAAGCTTTCTTT. Translating it yields CASRHDRANTEAFF.

The chain recombines TRBV9 with TRBJ1-1, with 7 bases that match TRBD1. CDR3 length equals 18 residues. V lost 0 bases and J lost 2; bases outside the gene matches: 13. Germline V gene lookup returns CDR1 SGDLS and CDR2 YYNGEE. Written as DNA, the CDR3 is TGTGCCAGCAGCGTAGTGCAGGTTGGGACAGACCCAAACACTGAAGCTTTCTTT. It specifies CASSVVQVGTDPNTEAFF.

This clone appeared once. V gene TRBV10-3 combines with J gene TRBJ2-7, with 12 bases identical to TRBD1. V lost 5 bases and J lost 4; bases outside the gene matches: 12. The CDR3 runs to 17 residues. Germline V CDR1 and CDR2: ENHRY, SYGVKD. The CDR3 DNA sequence: TGTGCCATCAGTCCGGTCGGGACAGGGGGCGTAAGGTACGAGCAGTACTTC. Protein: CAISPVGTGGVRYEQYF.